The clone carrying this T cell receptor (beta chain) has a single count. Its antigen is still unknown. Libraries were prepared by immunoSEQ multiplex PCR; TCRdb keeps only in-frame clonotypes and omits some of them. The sample includes about 60,000 clones, about nine tenths of them seen just once. This sample is part of a study of OX40 agonist ivuxolimab in advanced cancers. Study-wide points: Nonresponders included some who also had low normalized T-cell clonal expansion.

Sampled blood was obtained at baseline, cycle 4 day 1, and cycle 7 day 1. The CDR3 covers 16 residues. J was trimmed by 5 bases and V by 4 bases; bases with no gene match: 12. Germline V gene lookup returns CDR1 MDHEN and CDR2 SYDVKM. The TCR sequence derives from an adult with an advanced solid tumor such as melanoma, head and neck, liver or kidney cancer. The sample here was CD4+ or CD8+ T cells sorted from blood, taken in a trial of the OX40 agonist ivuxolimab. The rearrangement joins TRBV28 to TRBJ2-7; TRBD1 agrees at 9 bases. Here the CDR3 reads CASSSTEGQGGHEQYF. As DNA, the CDR3 is TGTGCCAGCAGTTCTACGGAGGGACAGGGAGGTCACGAGCAGTACTTC.